These 30 T cell receptor beta chains were all obtained from the same sample, sequenced in a study of T cell clonality in common variable immunodeficiency. Data came from immunoSEQ multiplex PCR; TCRdb stores just in-frame clones and leaves some out. The sample contains approximately 37,000 clones, none of them singletons. The specimen was peripheral blood mononuclear cells. Every receptor here comes from a person aged 18 to 75 in good health.

This clone was counted many times. With the read ending 3 residues before the CDR3 end, the germline J gene is used to fill in that end. V usage is TRBV12-3 or TRBV12-4 and J usage is TRBJ2-3; TRBD2 matches 8 bases. J was trimmed by 4 bases and V by 6 bases; bases with no gene match: 6. The CDR3 consists of 14 residues. The CDR3 bases that were read are TGTGCCAGCAGCCCTAGAGCGGGGGCAGATACG. Encoded protein: CASSPRAGADT. From start to end, the CDR3 is CASSPRAGADTQYF.

This clone was counted a few times. The CDR3 extends 3 residues past the end of the read, so its final part is completed from the germline J gene. The chain couples TRBV19 to TRBJ1-2, with a tentative D call TRBD1 (6 bases). CDR3 length: 13 residues. Germline V gene lookup returns CDR1 LNHDA and CDR2 SQIVND (reference sequence). The CDR3 region is CASSIGQAYDYTF. Partial CDR3 DNA: TGTGCCAGTAGTATAGGACAGGCCTACGAC. The full variable domain, rest sourced from reference TRBV19 and TRBJ1-2, is DGGITQSPKYLFRKEGQNVTLSCEQNLNHDAMYWYRQDPGQGLRLIYYSQIVNDFQKGDIAEGYSVSREKKESFPLTVTSAQKNPTAFYLCASSIGQAYDYTFGSGTRLTVV.

This clone was observed at least ten times. The read ends 3 residues early relative to the CDR3; the germline J gene fills the gap. The gene calls are TRBV19 and TRBJ1-1, with D possibly TRBD1 on 6 matching bases. CDR3 length equals 13 residues. The germline V gene has CDR1 LNHDA and CDR2 SQIVND (reference sequence). The CDR3 spells CASSIDSQGEAFF. CDR3 bases read: TGTGCCAGTAGTATAGATTCCCAGGGGGAA.

This clone was seen at least ten times. The missing CDR3 end, 3 residues past where the read stops, is filled in from the germline J gene. The V call is TRBV18, the J call TRBJ2-6; a possible D gene is TRBD2 (6 bases). The CDR3 consists of 16 residues. V lost 2 bases, J lost 5 bases, and 13 bases lay in between. CDR1 KGHSH and CDR2 LQKENI come from the germline V gene. CDR3 in amino acids: CASSPAGSGRANVLTF. The DNA read from the CDR3 is TGTGCCAGCTCACCAGCCGGGAGCGGTCGGGCCAACGTC.

This clone was found many times. Sequencing ends 3 residues short of the CDR3 end; the germline J gene provides the rest. The chain links TRBV29-1 to TRBJ1-1, with 7 bases aligning to TRBD1. This CDR3 region has 12 residues. Looked up from germline, CDR1 is SQVTM and CDR2 is ANQGSEA. V trimming: 5 bases; J trimming: 5 bases; junction bases outside the gene matches: 5. CDR3 loop: CSVLTGDTEAFF. CDR3 DNA (partial): TGCAGCGTTCTCACAGGGGATACTGAA.

This clone was seen repeatedly, ten times or more. The CDR3 extends 3 residues past the end of the read, so its final part is completed from the germline J gene. V and J are TRBV19 and TRBJ2-5; TRBD1 aligns across 8 bases. Germline CDR1 LNHDA, CDR2 SQIVND (reference sequence). With 5 bases clipped from V and 5 bases from J, the junction kept 10 bases outside the gene matches. The CDR3 totals 15 residues. The DNA read from the CDR3 is TGTGCCAGTAGTTCCCGACAGGGGATGTGGGAGACC. Its translation: CASSSRQGMWET. The full CDR3 protein is CASSSRQGMWETQYF. The full variable domain, completed using reference TRBV19 and TRBJ2-5, is DGGITQSPKYLFRKEGQNVTLSCEQNLNHDAMYWYRQDPGQGLRLIYYSQIVNDFQKGDIAEGYSVSREKKESFPLTVTSAQKNPTAFYLCASSSRQGMWETQYFGPGTRLLVL.

On this clone itself: Coverage ceases 3 residues before the CDR3 finishes, and the germline J gene fills in the end. The chain uses TRBV6-1 and TRBJ1-1; no clear D. Germline-derived CDR1 and CDR2 are MNHNS and SASEGT. The CDR3 length is 15 residues. CDR3 loop: CASSARRGSTDTAFF. Incomplete CDR3 DNA: TGTGCCAGCAGTGCTCGGCGGGGAAGCACAGATACG.

Comment on this clone: Read sequence stops 3 residues before the CDR3 end, and the germline J gene provides the missing end. V is TRBV11-3 and J is TRBJ2-7, with D perhaps matching TRBD2 (5 bases). The germline V gene encodes CDR1 SGHNT and CDR2 YENEEA. The germline V and J ends were trimmed by 2 bases and 6 bases, with 8 bases remaining between them. The CDR3 has 12 amino acids. The CDR3 sequence: CASSLFRGEQYF. CDR3 bases read: TGTGCCAGCAGCTTATTTCGGGGCGAG.

This clone was detected many times. The read terminates 3 residues ahead of where the CDR3 ends, so the germline J gene completes it. The genes are TRBV7-8 and TRBJ1-1; the D gene is possibly TRBD1 (5 bases). Germline assignment: CDR1 SGHVS and CDR2 FQNEAQ. The CDR3 is made up of 16 amino acids. V dropped 2 bases and J dropped 3 bases, with 16 bases sitting between them. Incomplete CDR3 DNA: TGTGCCAGCAGCTTAAGGGATCAAGACAGCCACACTGAA. Translated: CASSLRDQDSHTE. The whole CDR3 is CASSLRDQDSHTEAFF. The variable domain in full, completed from reference TRBV7-8 and TRBJ1-1, reads GAGVSQSPRYKVAKRGQDVALRCDPISGHVSLFWYQQALGQGPEFLTYFQNEAQLDKSGLPSDRFFAERPEGSVSTLKIQRTQQEDSAVYLCASSLRDQDSHTEAFFGQGTRLTVV.

This clone was seen many times. The read falls 3 residues short of the CDR3 end, and the missing part is taken from the germline J gene. This chain connects TRBV15 to TRBJ2-3; 11 nucleotides line up with TRBD2. CDR1 LNHNV and CDR2 YYDKDF come from the germline V gene (reference sequence). The CDR3 runs to 15 residues. Trimming cost V 0 bases and J 4 bases; bases outside gene matches: 0. The CDR3 DNA, read in part, is TGTGCCACCAGCAGAGATAGCGGGGGGGCAGATACG. As protein: CATSRDSGGADT. From start to end, the CDR3 is CATSRDSGGADTQYF.

Comment on this clone: The read comes to an end 3 residues before the CDR3 does, leaving the germline J gene to fill in the end. The chain recombines TRBV7-9 with TRBJ1-6; D gene uncertain. The CDR3 contains 14 residues. Trimming removed 2 bases from V and 4 bases from J, with 6 bases in between. Germline loops: CDR1 SEHNR, CDR2 FQNEAQ (reference sequence). The part of the CDR3 DNA that was read is TGTGCCAGCAGCTTAAGGCAGTATAATTCACCC. Its translation is CASSLRQYNSP. The full CDR3 sequence reads CASSLRQYNSPLHF. Complete variable domain (other parts from reference TRBV7-9 and TRBJ1-6): DTGVSQNPRHKITKRGQNVTFRCDPISEHNRLYWYRQTLGQGPEFLTYFQNEAQLEKSRLLSDRFSAERPKGSFSTLEIQRTEQGDSAMYLCASSLRQYNSPLHFGNGTRLTVT.

There are many counts of this clone. The sequenced CDR3 bases are TGCAGTGCTGACCAACAGGGAAATCAGCCC. Amino acids: CSADQQGNQP. The entire CDR3 is CSADQQGNQPQHF. The rearrangement links TRBV20-1 to TRBJ1-5, with a weak D call TRBD1 (6 bases). The DNA ends 3 residues before the CDR3 does, and the rest of the CDR3 is filled in from the germline J gene. Germline loops: CDR1 DFQATT, CDR2 SNEGSKA (reference sequence). V dropped 5 bases and J dropped 4 bases, with 12 bases sitting between them. This CDR3 region has 13 residues.

This clone was found many times. The observed sequence ends 3 residues before the CDR3 terminus, with the missing tail filled in from the germline J gene. The chain recombines TRBV5-1 with TRBJ2-1, with TRBD2 matching over 11 bases. The CDR3 has 18 residues. V dropped 4 bases and J dropped 0; count of bases not matched to a gene: 9. The germline CDR1 and CDR2 sequences are SGHRS and YFSETQ. The covered CDR3 bases are TGCGCCAGCAGCCCCGGACTAGCGGGTAAGAGCTCCTACAATGAG. The encoded protein is CASSPGLAGKSSYNE. The full CDR3 protein is CASSPGLAGKSSYNEQFF. Looking up the rest from reference TRBV5-1 and TRBJ2-1 gives the full variable domain: KAGVTQTPRYLIKTRGQQVTLSCSPISGHRSVSWYQQTPGQGLQFLFEYFSETQRNKGNFPGRFSGRQFSNSRSEMNVSTLELGDSALYLCASSPGLAGKSSYNEQFFGPGTRLTVL.

In this sample, this clone turned up many times. The read ends 3 residues before the CDR3 terminus; that terminus is restored from the germline J gene. The gene calls are TRBV19 and TRBJ2-1; unclear D gene. Looked up from germline, CDR1 is LNHDA and CDR2 is SQIVND (reference sequence). V shed 3 bases and J shed 2 bases, with 8 bases lying between them. The CDR3 length is 14 residues. The part of the CDR3 DNA that was read is TGTGCCAGTAGTATGGCGGCGCCCTACAATGAG. Translation: CASSMAAPYNE. In full, the CDR3 is CASSMAAPYNEQFF.

There are many counts of this clone. Read sequence stops 3 residues before the CDR3 end, and the germline J gene provides the missing end. The chain recombines TRBV5-1 with TRBJ2-6; D may correspond to TRBD1 or TRBD2 (5 bases each). V dropped 0 bases and J dropped 4 bases, with 14 bases sitting between them. Germline V CDR1 and CDR2: SGHRS, YFSETQ. The CDR3 loop spans 17 amino acids. Partial CDR3 DNA: TGCGCCAGCAGCTTGGTGGGGCAGGGAGCCGGGGCCAACGTC. Protein: CASSLVGQGAGANV. The whole CDR3 is CASSLVGQGAGANVLTF.

This clone was seen ten or more times. The CDR3: CASTGRVNQPQHF. The CDR3 bases that were read are TGTGCCAGTACCGGGCGGGTGAATCAGCCC. The chain links TRBV19 to TRBJ1-5, with D hard to call. Read sequence stops 3 residues before the CDR3 end, and the germline J gene provides the missing end. Trimming removed 7 bases at V and 4 bases at J, with 11 bases between. The V gene's germline CDR1 is LNHDA and CDR2 SQIVND (reference sequence). This CDR3 has 13 amino acids.

This clone was detected many times. CDR3 sequence: CASSQDGGGEKLFF. The sequenced CDR3 bases are TGCGCCAGCAGCCAAGACGGGGGAGGGGAAAAA. The chain combines TRBV4-1 with TRBJ1-4, with D perhaps matching TRBD1 (5 bases). The missing CDR3 end, 3 residues past where the read stops, is filled in from the germline J gene. This CDR3 spans 14 amino acids. Per the germline V gene, CDR1 is MGHRA and CDR2 is YSYEKL. Trimming removed 0 bases from V and 8 bases from J, with 10 bases in between.

This clone was picked up a small number of times. The read is 3 residues too short to cover the CDR3 end, so that end is filled in from the germline J gene. The chain carries TRBV6-1 and TRBJ1-1; a possible D gene is TRBD1 (5 bases). Trimming shortened V by 3 bases and J by 3 bases, and 11 bases separated the two germline ends. Germline loops: CDR1 MNHNS, CDR2 SASEGT. The CDR3 length is 14 residues. The part of the CDR3 DNA that was read is TGTGCCAGCAGTGATGGGGGGAAAGACACTGAA. This encodes CASSDGGKDTE. The whole CDR3 protein is CASSDGGKDTEAFF.

To note about this clone: The read falls 3 residues short of the CDR3 end, and the missing part is taken from the germline J gene. The genes are TRBV11-1 and TRBJ2-7; D is uncertain. Germline lookup yields CDR1 SGHAT and CDR2 FQDESV (reference sequence). The CDR3 spans 14 residues. Trimming cost V 2 bases and J 2 bases, with 10 bases left between them. CDR3 bases read: TGTGCCAGCAGCTTAAGTGCAGGTGCCTACGAG. This codes for CASSLSAGAYE. The entire CDR3 protein is CASSLSAGAYEQYF.

The CDR3 spells CASMVTGRSLNTEAFF. The part of the CDR3 DNA that was read is TGTGCCAGTATGGTGACAGGGCGATCCTTGAACACTGAA. This chain links TRBV19 with TRBJ1-1, with 7 bases that match TRBD1. The read terminates 3 residues before the CDR3 end, so the remaining end is supplied by the germline J gene. CDR3 length: 16 amino acids. With 7 bases clipped from V and 0 bases from J, the junction kept 11 bases outside the gene matches. Per the germline V gene, CDR1 is LNHDA and CDR2 is SQIVND (reference sequence).

As regards this clone: From the germline J gene comes the end of the CDR3, since the read stops 3 residues before it. The gene calls are TRBV30 and TRBJ2-3, with 8 nucleotides matching TRBD2. From germline, CDR1 is GTSNPN and CDR2 SVGIG (reference sequence). The CDR3 length is 16 residues. CDR3 bases read: TGTGCCTGGAGTGTAGGTTGGTTTAGCGGGGAAGAGACG. This encodes CAWSVGWFSGEET. The entire CDR3 sequence reads CAWSVGWFSGEETQYF.

In this sample, this clone turned up many times. The CDR3 end falls 3 residues outside the read, so it is completed with the germline J gene. The chain couples TRBV2 to TRBJ2-7, with D uncertain. CDR1 is SNHLY, CDR2 FYNNEI, per germline. V was clipped by 8 bases and J by 3 bases, with 14 bases between them. There are 13 residues in the CDR3. CDR3 DNA (partial): TGTGCCAGCCTGGGTGGGCCGAACTACGAG. Encoded protein: CASLGGPNYE. The whole CDR3 region reads CASLGGPNYEQYF.

Ten or more counts support this clone. The CDR3 end is not reached by the read, which stops 3 residues before it; the germline J gene fills it in. The chain links TRBV14 to TRBJ2-5; perhaps TRBD2 as D (6 bases). V was shortened by 1 base and J by 5 bases, with 17 bases between the two germline ends. Germline V gives CDR1 SGHDN, CDR2 FVKESK. The length of the CDR3 is 16 residues. The sequenced CDR3 bases are TGTGCCAGCAGCCAAGGACGACTAGGCCTTGGGGAGACC. As protein: CASSQGRLGLGET. The entire CDR3 protein reads CASSQGRLGLGETQYF. Looking up the rest from reference TRBV14 and TRBJ2-5 gives the full variable domain: EAGVTQFPSHSVIEKGQTVTLRCDPISGHDNLYWYRRVMGKEIKFLLHFVKESKQDESGMPNNRFLAERTGGTYSTLKVQPAELEDSGVYFCASSQGRLGLGETQYFGPGTRLLVL.

In its sample, this clone was seen many times. The read ends 3 residues before the CDR3 terminus; that terminus is restored from the germline J gene. The V call is TRBV19, the J call TRBJ2-7; 10 bases line up with TRBD1. CDR1 is LNHDA and CDR2 is SQIVND in the germline V gene (reference sequence). J was trimmed by 2 bases and V by 7 bases; bases with no gene match: 5. The CDR3 length is 14 residues. CDR3: CASTWTGGPYEQYF. Incomplete CDR3 DNA: TGTGCCAGTACTTGGACAGGGGGTCCCTACGAG.

This clone was seen many times. The missing CDR3 end, 3 residues past where the read stops, is filled in from the germline J gene. The chain uses TRBV5-1 and TRBJ2-2; unclear D gene. V lost 0 bases and J 3 bases, leaving 6 bases between the germline ends. The CDR3 is 14 amino acids. CDR1 is SGHRS and CDR2 is YFSETQ in the germline V gene. CDR3: CASSLAPDTGELFF. The sequenced part of the CDR3 DNA is TGCGCCAGCAGCTTGGCCCCGGACACCGGGGAG.

This clone showed up many times. CDR3 sequence reads: CASSLDFLGEDEQYF. Partial CDR3 DNA: TGTGCCAGCAGCTTGGACTTTCTAGGGGAGGACGAG. The genes are TRBV5-6 and TRBJ2-7, with D maybe TRBD2 (6 bases). The read falls 3 residues short of the CDR3 end, and the missing part is taken from the germline J gene. Germline V lookup: CDR1 SGHDT, CDR2 YYEEEE. The V gene lost 0 bases and the J gene lost 5 bases, with 15 bases spanning the gap. This CDR3 has 15 amino acids.

This clone was counted only a few times. The read ends 3 residues before the CDR3 terminus; that terminus is restored from the germline J gene. The rearrangement links TRBV18 to TRBJ2-7; D unclear. Trimming shortened V by 6 bases and J by 0 bases, and 12 bases separated the two germline ends. In germline, CDR1 is KGHSH, CDR2 LQKENI. The CDR3 totals 14 residues. CDR3 region: CASSPESLSYEQYF. Incomplete CDR3 DNA: TGTGCCAGCTCCCCCGAATCACTCTCCTACGAG.

This clone was found many times. The read gets to within 3 residues of the CDR3 end, and the germline J gene fills in the rest. The J gene is TRBJ2-5, the V gene TRBV19, with D tentatively TRBD2 (6 bases). Trimming stripped 4 bases from V and 2 bases from J, with 20 bases between. Germline V gene lookup returns CDR1 LNHDA and CDR2 SQIVND (reference sequence). The CDR3 is made up of 17 amino acids. This CDR3 is CASSKASVIRIQETQYF. The sequenced part of the CDR3 DNA is TGTGCCAGTAGTAAAGCTAGCGTAATCAGGATTCAAGAGACC.

This clone was detected ten times or more. The read gets to within 3 residues of the CDR3 end, and the germline J gene fills in the rest. J is TRBJ2-1 and V is TRBV7-3; weak D call: TRBD2 (5 bases). Germline V lookup: CDR1 SGHTA, CDR2 FQGTGA. V was trimmed by 8 bases and J by 3 bases, leaving 17 bases between them. This CDR3 region has 15 residues. This CDR3 is CASGPIGGLYNEQFF. The covered CDR3 bases are TGTGCCAGCGGCCCCATCGGCGGGCTCTACAATGAG.

This clone has at least ten counts. Read sequence stops 3 residues before the CDR3 end, and the germline J gene provides the missing end. The V call is TRBV20-1, the J call TRBJ2-1; 7 bases agree with TRBD2. V gave up 2 bases and J gave up 3 bases; unmatched junction bases: 7. The germline gives CDR1 DFQATT, CDR2 SNEGSKA (reference sequence). CDR3 size: 15 residues. The sequenced part of the CDR3 DNA is TGCAGTGCTAGATCCGAGCGGGGTTACTACAATGAG. It encodes CSARSERGYYNE. The full CDR3 is CSARSERGYYNEQFF.